This T cell receptor (beta chain) derives from a study of blood T cell repertoires in COVID-19. Study-wide background: Whether acute or convalescent, the COVID-19 samples came from the United States, Italy and Spain. PBMCs, B-cell-depleted T cells, or T cells were the source of the cDNA or gDNA that made up the material.

Trimming pared 0 bases from V and 4 bases from J, leaving 6 bases between. The length of the CDR3 is 13 residues. Germline V gives CDR1 SGHRS, CDR2 YFSETQ. This clone showed up just a few times. Libraries were prepared by immunoSEQ multiplex PCR; TCRdb keeps only in-frame clonotypes and omits some of them. The sample holds tens of thousands of clones, 80% to 85% seen once. The sequence was obtained from a human donor in a cohort sampled during active COVID-19. The chain combines TRBV5-1 with TRBJ2-3; D not certain. The sequenced material came from peripheral blood. The CDR3 spells CASSLDRADTQYF. CDR3 sequence (DNA): TGCGCCAGCAGCTTGGACCGAGCAGATACGCAGTATTTT.